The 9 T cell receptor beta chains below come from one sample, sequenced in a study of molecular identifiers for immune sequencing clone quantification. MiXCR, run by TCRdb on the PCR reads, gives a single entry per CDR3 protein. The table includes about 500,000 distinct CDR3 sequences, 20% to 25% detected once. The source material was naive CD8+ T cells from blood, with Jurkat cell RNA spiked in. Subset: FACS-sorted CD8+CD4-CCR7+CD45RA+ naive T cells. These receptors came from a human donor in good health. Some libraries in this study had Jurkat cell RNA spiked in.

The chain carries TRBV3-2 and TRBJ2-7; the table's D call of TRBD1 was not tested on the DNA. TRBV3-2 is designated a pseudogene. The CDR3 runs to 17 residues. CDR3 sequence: CASSQAGMCPLRHEQYF. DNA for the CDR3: TGTGCCAGCAGCCAGGCCGGAATGTGCCCCCTTCGCCACGAGCAGTACTTC.

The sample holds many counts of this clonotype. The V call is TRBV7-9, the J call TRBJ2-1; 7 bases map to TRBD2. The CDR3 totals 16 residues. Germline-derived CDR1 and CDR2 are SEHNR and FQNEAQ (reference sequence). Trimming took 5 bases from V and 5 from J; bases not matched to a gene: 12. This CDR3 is CASSPEPAGVNNEQFF. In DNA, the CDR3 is TGTGCCAGCAGCCCGGAGCCGGCGGGGGTCAACAATGAGCAGTTCTTC.

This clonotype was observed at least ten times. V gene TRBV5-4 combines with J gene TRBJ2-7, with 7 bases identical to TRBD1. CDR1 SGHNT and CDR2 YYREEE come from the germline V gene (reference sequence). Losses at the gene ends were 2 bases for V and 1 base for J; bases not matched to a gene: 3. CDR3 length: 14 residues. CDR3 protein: CASSLRDRSYEQYF. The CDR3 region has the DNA TGTGCCAGCAGCTTACGGGACAGATCCTACGAGCAGTACTTC.

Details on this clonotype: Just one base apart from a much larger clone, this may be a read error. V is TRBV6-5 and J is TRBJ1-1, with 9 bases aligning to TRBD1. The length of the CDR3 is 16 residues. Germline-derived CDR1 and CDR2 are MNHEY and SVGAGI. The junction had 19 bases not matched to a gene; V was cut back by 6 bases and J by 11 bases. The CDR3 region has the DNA TGTGCCAGCAGGCAACGATCCGACAGGGGGTCGCGCGACGCTTTCTTT. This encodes CASRQRSDRGSRDAFF.

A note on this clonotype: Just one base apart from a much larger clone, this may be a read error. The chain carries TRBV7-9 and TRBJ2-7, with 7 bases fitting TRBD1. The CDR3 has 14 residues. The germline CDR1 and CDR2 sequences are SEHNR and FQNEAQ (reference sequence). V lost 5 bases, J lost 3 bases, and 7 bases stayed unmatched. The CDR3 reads CASSTIDRVYEQYF. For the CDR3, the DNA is TGTGCCAGCAGCACAATAGACAGGGTCTACGAGCAGTACTTC.

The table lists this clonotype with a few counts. The CDR3 DNA reads TGTGCCAGCAGCTTGGTACTAGCGGGAGCCGATGAGCAGTTCTTC. This sequence encodes CASSLVLAGADEQFF. The chain joins TRBV5-4 to TRBJ2-1, with 11 bases identical to TRBD2. The CDR3 totals 15 residues. V was pared by 0 bases and J by 8 bases, with 4 bases of the junction left unmatched. CDR1 and CDR2 from the germline V gene are SGHNT and YYREEE (reference sequence).

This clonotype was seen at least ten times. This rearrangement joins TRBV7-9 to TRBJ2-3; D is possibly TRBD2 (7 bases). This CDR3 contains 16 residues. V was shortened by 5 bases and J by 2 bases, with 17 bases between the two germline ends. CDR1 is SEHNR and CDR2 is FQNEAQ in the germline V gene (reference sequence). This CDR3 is CASSPPAGAVTDTQYF. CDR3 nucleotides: TGTGCCAGCAGCCCCCCTGCGGGGGCGGTCACAGATACGCAGTATTTT.

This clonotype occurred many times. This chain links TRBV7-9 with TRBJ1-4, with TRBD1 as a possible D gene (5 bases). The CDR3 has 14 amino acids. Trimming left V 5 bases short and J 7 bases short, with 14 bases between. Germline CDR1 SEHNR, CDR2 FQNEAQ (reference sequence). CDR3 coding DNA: TGTGCCAGCAGCCCTCCCCGGGGGGTTGAAAAACTGTTTTTT. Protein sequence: CASSPPRGVEKLFF.

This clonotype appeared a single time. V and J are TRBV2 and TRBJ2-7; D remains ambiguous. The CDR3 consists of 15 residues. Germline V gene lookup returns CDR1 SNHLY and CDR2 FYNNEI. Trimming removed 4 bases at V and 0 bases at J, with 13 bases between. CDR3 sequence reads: CASSGEEGNSYEQYF. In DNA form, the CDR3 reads TGTGCCAGCAGTGGAGAGGAAGGAAACTCCTACGAGCAGTACTTC.